These 26 T cell receptor beta chains came from one sample sequenced in a study of CD8+ T cells in alopecia areata. Lesional scalp tissue (obtained by punch biopsy) and peripheral blood were collected from alopecia areata patients. RNA was isolated and reverse transcribed to cDNA, the sequencing template. Assay: immunoSEQ multiplex PCR; the TCRdb copy retains only in-frame clones and omits some. The table has under 15,000 clones, 61% seen once. The material sequenced was skin. All receptors derive from a human donor with alopecia areata.

In this sample, this clone is medium-sized. V usage is TRBV7-2 and J usage is TRBJ2-1; either TRBD1 or TRBD2 may supply D (5 bases each). The germline CDR1 and CDR2 sequences are SGHTA and FQGNSA. The CDR3 consists of 13 residues. Between the trimmed V and J ends, which lost 6 bases and 5 bases, there was a span of 11 bases. The CDR3 region is CASSTGTNNEQFF. The CDR3, as DNA: TGTGCCAGCAGTACCGGGACCAACAATGAGCAGTTCTTC.

The count of this clone is one. One end of the junction fails to match germline, which may point to a read error. The rearrangement links TRBV10-3 to TRBJ1-4; D may be TRBD1 (6 bases). CDR1 is ENHRY, CDR2 SYGVKD, per germline. The CDR3 sequence is 13 residues long. CDR3 amino acids: CASSYRDVEKLFF. Written as DNA, the CDR3 is TGTGCCAGCAGTTACAGGGACGTTGAAAAACTGTTTTTT.

V gene TRBV5-1 combines with J gene TRBJ1-3; TRBD1 might be the D (6 bases). The CDR3 is 15 residues long. V lost 0 bases, J lost 3 bases, and 10 bases lay in between. Germline V lookup: CDR1 SGHRS, CDR2 YFSETQ. CDR3 nucleotides: TGCGCCAGCAGCTTGGGAGGGGGTAATGGAAACACCATATATTTT. It encodes CASSLGGGNGNTIYF. The variable domain in full, completed from reference TRBV5-1 and TRBJ1-3, reads KAGVTQTPRYLIKTRGQQVTLSCSPISGHRSVSWYQQTPGQGLQFLFEYFSETQRNKGNFPGRFSGRQFSNSRSEMNVSTLELGDSALYLCASSLGGGNGNTIYFGEGSWLTVV.

Only a few counts were recorded for this clone. The genes are TRBV2 and TRBJ2-1; D is undetermined. Trimming took 2 bases from V and 7 from J, leaving 15 bases between them. Germline V gives CDR1 SNHLY, CDR2 FYNNEI. The CDR3 consists of 15 residues. DNA for the CDR3: TGTGCCAGCAGTGAATATCGGGTTGGCAGGAATGAGCAGTTCTTC. This sequence encodes CASSEYRVGRNEQFF.

This rearrangement joins TRBV7-9 to TRBJ1-1; D is possibly TRBD1 (5 bases). This CDR3 comprises 13 residues. Trimming shortened V by 5 bases and J by 0 bases, and 7 bases separated the two germline ends. The V gene's germline CDR1 is SEHNR and CDR2 FQNEAQ (reference sequence). CDR3 protein: CASSGTLNTEAFF. Here the CDR3 DNA reads TGTGCCAGCAGCGGGACGTTGAACACTGAAGCTTTCTTT.

The chain links TRBV4-3 to TRBJ2-7; 11 bases agree with TRBD1. Germline values: CDR1 LGHNA, CDR2 YSLEER. Trimming took 5 bases from V and 3 from J; bases not matched to a gene: 3. The CDR3 has 14 residues. CDR3 nucleotides: TGCGCCAGCAGCGAAGGGACAGGGGGCTACGAGCAGTACTTC. Translated: CASSEGTGGYEQYF.

This chain connects TRBV30 to TRBJ1-2, with D hard to call. V was trimmed by 1 base and J by 4 bases, leaving 19 bases between them. Germline CDR1 reads GTSNPN; CDR2 reads SVGIG (reference sequence). The CDR3 consists of 16 residues. The CDR3 loop is CAWSATGSHTSYGYTF. CDR3 coding DNA: TGTGCCTGGAGTGCAACTGGATCCCATACTTCCTATGGCTACACCTTC.

V and J are TRBV2 and TRBJ2-5; 7 bases agree with TRBD2. The CDR3 contains 14 residues. Germline V CDR1 and CDR2: SNHLY, FYNNEI. The V gene end was trimmed by 7 bases and the J gene end by 1 base; junction bases not matched to a gene: 6. The CDR3 region has the DNA TGTGCCAGCATGAACGGGGGGTTCCAAGAGACCCAGTACTTC. Protein: CASMNGGFQETQYF.

The chain is built from TRBV27 and TRBJ2-1, with 7 bases lining up with TRBD2. This CDR3 comprises 16 residues. Trimming removed 5 bases from V and 8 bases from J; junction bases left unmatched: 15. The germline V gene has CDR1 MNHEY and CDR2 SMNVEV (reference sequence). CDR3 protein: CASSEGLDRRWDEQFF. The DNA for the CDR3 is TGTGCCAGCAGTGAAGGACTAGATAGGCGTTGGGATGAGCAGTTCTTC.

The chain recombines TRBV7-3 with TRBJ2-2, with TRBD2 identical over 7 bases. The CDR3 is 18 residues long. Germline V gene sequence: CDR1 SGHTA, CDR2 FQGTGA. The V gene end was trimmed by 1 base and the J gene end by 5 bases; junction bases not matched to a gene: 13. The CDR3 DNA is TGTGCCAGCAGCTTAAACCCCTTCCGGGGGAGGGGTACCGGGGAGCTGTTTTTT. Translation: CASSLNPFRGRGTGELFF.

V is TRBV11-2 and J is TRBJ1-2, with D perhaps matching TRBD1 (6 bases). Trimming took 1 base from V and 7 from J, leaving 19 bases between them. There are 16 residues in the CDR3. Germline CDR1 and CDR2: SGHAT and FQNNGV. This CDR3 is CASSLGHRGRLGGYTF. CDR3 in DNA: TGTGCCAGCAGCTTAGGTCACCGGGGGCGCCTCGGTGGCTACACCTTC.

The chain is built from TRBV29-1 and TRBJ2-7; the match to TRBD1 covers 10 bases. The CDR3 consists of 14 residues. Germline CDR1 reads SQVTM; CDR2 reads ANQGSEA. V lost 5 bases to trimming and J lost 0 bases; unmatched junction nucleotides: 4. The CDR3 coding sequence is TGCAGCGTTCTCCGGACAGGGGGCTCCTACGAGCAGTACTTC. This encodes CSVLRTGGSYEQYF.

This clone was counted a single time. This chain joins TRBV19 and TRBJ1-1; 8 bases align to TRBD1. Germline V lookup: CDR1 LNHDA, CDR2 SQIVND (reference sequence). This CDR3 contains 16 residues. V trimming: 5 bases; J trimming: 1 base; junction bases outside the gene matches: 9. CDR3: CASSSLPGQANTEAFF. Written as DNA, the CDR3 is TGTGCCAGTAGTTCACTACCGGGACAGGCGAACACTGAAGCTTTCTTT.

This chain joins TRBV14 and TRBJ2-2; D is uncertain. The CDR3 runs 13 residues. V was shortened by 4 bases and J by 4 bases, with 7 bases between the two germline ends. Per germline, CDR1 SGHDN and CDR2 FVKESK. The DNA for the CDR3 is TGTGCCAGCAGCCTACAAACCACCGGGGAGCTGTTTTTT. Encoded protein: CASSLQTTGELFF.

The chain has TRBV4-1 and TRBJ2-7, with no clear D. CDR1 is MGHRA, CDR2 YSYEKL, per germline. V lost 4 bases and J lost 2, with 12 bases in between. The CDR3 has 14 residues. The CDR3 spells CASSLYAGPYEQYF. CDR3 bases: TGCGCCAGCAGCCTTTATGCAGGCCCCTACGAGCAGTACTTC.

V gene TRBV7-3 combines with J gene TRBJ1-1; D remains unclear. The CDR3 has 16 residues. Germline values: CDR1 SGHTA, CDR2 FQGTGA. The ends were cut back, 5 bases at V and 0 bases at J, with 16 bases in the middle. This chain's CDR3 is CASSPISVAVNTEAFF. The DNA of the CDR3 is TGTGCCAGCAGCCCAATTTCAGTGGCTGTGAACACTGAAGCTTTCTTT.

The chain recombines TRBV5-6 with TRBJ1-5; the D gene is possibly TRBD1 (6 bases). Trimming cost V 1 base and J 5 bases, with 13 bases left between them. Germline V gene data show CDR1 as SGHDT and CDR2 as YYEEEE. There are 15 residues in the CDR3. The CDR3 DNA reads TGTGCCAGCAGCTTGAACAGGGAGGAAGATCAGCCCCAGCATTTT. Protein: CASSLNREEDQPQHF.

The chain is built from TRBV19 and TRBJ2-7; D is uncertain. The V and J ends lost 5 bases and 1 base respectively, with 12 bases between them. The CDR3 runs to 14 residues. The V gene's germline CDR1 is LNHDA and CDR2 SQIVND (reference sequence). The CDR3 loop is CASSLRARSYEQYF. CDR3 in DNA: TGTGCCAGTAGTCTTAGGGCCCGATCCTACGAGCAGTACTTC.

This clone was counted a single time. The V and J genes are TRBV9 and TRBJ1-1; D is uncertain. The length of the CDR3 is 17 residues. Trimming removed 3 bases from V and 0 bases from J, with 18 bases in between. Germline-derived CDR1 and CDR2 are SGDLS and YYNGEE. CDR3 sequence: CASSDSGLGPMNTEAFF. The DNA of the CDR3 is TGTGCCAGCAGCGACAGCGGCTTAGGGCCCATGAACACTGAAGCTTTCTTT.

This clone occurred a few times. The chain uses TRBV6-6 and TRBJ1-4; D is ambiguous. The CDR3 is made up of 11 amino acids. Germline CDR1 is MNHNY and CDR2 is SVGAGI (reference sequence). The ends were cut back, 4 bases at V and 8 bases at J, with 5 bases in the middle. The CDR3 DNA sequence: TGTGCCAGCAGTTTAGGGGAAAAACTGTTTTTT. Protein: CASSLGEKLFF.

This sequence joins TRBV29-1 and TRBJ1-2, with TRBD1 matching over 7 bases. The junction had 0 bases not matched to a gene; V was cut back by 5 bases and J by 3 bases. This CDR3 has 11 residues. Per the germline V gene, CDR1 is SQVTM and CDR2 is ANQGSEA. The CDR3 protein is CSVQGDYGYTF. The CDR3 DNA follows: TGCAGCGTTCAGGGGGACTATGGCTACACCTTC.

V usage is TRBV10-1 and J usage is TRBJ2-2; unclear D gene. Germline CDR1 WNHNN, CDR2 SYGVQD (reference sequence). Trimming shortened V by 3 bases and J by 7 bases, and 3 bases separated the two germline ends. The CDR3 consists of 11 residues. Here the CDR3 reads CASSELGELFF. In nucleotides, the CDR3 is TGCGCCAGCAGTGAACTCGGGGAGCTGTTTTTT.

J is TRBJ2-7 and V is TRBV6-6, with 8 positions matching TRBD2. The germline CDR1 and CDR2 sequences are MNHNY and SVGAGI (reference sequence). Losses at the gene ends were 6 bases for V and 0 bases for J; bases not matched to a gene: 1. The CDR3 covers 13 residues. CDR3 protein: CASRGTSSYEQYF. CDR3 nucleotide sequence: TGTGCCAGCAGGGGGACTAGCTCCTACGAGCAGTACTTC.

This clone was found a few times. The genes are TRBV2 and TRBJ1-1, with D possibly matching TRBD1 (5 bases). Trimming left V 7 bases short and J 5 bases short, with 14 bases between. This CDR3 contains 13 residues. The germline CDR1 and CDR2 sequences are SNHLY and FYNNEI. CDR3 region: CASIGGGLTEAFF. The CDR3 DNA reads as TGTGCCAGCATTGGTGGGGGTCTGACTGAAGCTTTCTTT.

The J gene is TRBJ1-2, the V gene TRBV5-6; D not certain. The V end was cut by 5 bases, the J end by 8 bases, with 10 bases between. The CDR3 length is 11 residues. CDR1 and CDR2 (germline): SGHDT, YYEEEE. This CDR3 reads CASSEGGGYTF. CDR3 DNA: TGTGCCAGCAGTGAGGGTGGCGGCTACACCTTC.

This clone was observed a single time. This chain uses TRBV7-2 with TRBJ2-7; a weak D match, TRBD1 (6 bases). From germline, CDR1 is SGHTA and CDR2 FQGNSA. V gave up 2 bases and J gave up 5 bases, with 13 bases separating them. The CDR3 contains 14 residues. The CDR3 DNA follows: TGTGCCAGCAGCTTATCACAGGGTATCCACGAGCAGTACTTC. Encoded protein: CASSLSQGIHEQYF.